The present T cell receptor (beta chain) was sequenced within a study of T cell repertoires in cytomegalovirus infection. Germline values: CDR1 SGHAT, CDR2 FQNNGV. The trim removed 6 bases at V and 3 bases at J, leaving 7 bases unmatched. The CDR3 consists of 14 residues. TCRdb ran MiXCR on the reads and lists one entry per CDR3 protein. The sample has nearly 450,000 distinct CDR3 sequences, under 40% seen once. This clonotype was counted many times. The antigen remains unidentified. Study-level points and caveats: It was HLA-C-restricted CMV-specific TCR beta clonotypes that dominated the response ex vivo.

The specimen sequenced was PBMCs. The clonotype originates from a human donor in good health (CMV status not recorded). Some clones in this sample may be carry-over from other donors' samples. The chain has TRBV11-2 and TRBJ1-1; 7 bases map to TRBD1. CDR3 region: CASRLGGWDTEAFF. The CDR3, as DNA: TGTGCCAGCAGACTAGGGGGCTGGGACACTGAAGCTTTCTTT.